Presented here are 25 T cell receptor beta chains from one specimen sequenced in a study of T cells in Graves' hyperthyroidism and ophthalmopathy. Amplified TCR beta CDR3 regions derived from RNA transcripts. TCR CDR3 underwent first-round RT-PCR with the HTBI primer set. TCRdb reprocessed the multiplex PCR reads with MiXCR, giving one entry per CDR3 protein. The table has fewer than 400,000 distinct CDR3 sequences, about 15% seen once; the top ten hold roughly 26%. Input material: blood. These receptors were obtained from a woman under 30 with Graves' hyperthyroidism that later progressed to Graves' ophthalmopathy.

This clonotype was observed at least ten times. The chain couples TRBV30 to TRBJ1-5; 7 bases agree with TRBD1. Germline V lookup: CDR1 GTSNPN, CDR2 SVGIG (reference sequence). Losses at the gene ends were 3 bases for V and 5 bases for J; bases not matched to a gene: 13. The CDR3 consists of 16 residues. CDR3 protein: CAWSVSRQGGDQPQHF. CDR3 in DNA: TGTGCCTGGAGCGTCTCCCGACAGGGCGGCGATCAGCCCCAGCATTTT.

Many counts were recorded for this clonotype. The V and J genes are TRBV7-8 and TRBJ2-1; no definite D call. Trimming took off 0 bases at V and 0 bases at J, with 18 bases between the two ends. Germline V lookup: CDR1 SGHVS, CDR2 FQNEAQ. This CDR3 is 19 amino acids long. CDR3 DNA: TGTGCCAGCAGCTTAGCGAGTTCGGCAGTTAAATACTCCTACAATGAGCAGTTCTTC. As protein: CASSLASSAVKYSYNEQFF.

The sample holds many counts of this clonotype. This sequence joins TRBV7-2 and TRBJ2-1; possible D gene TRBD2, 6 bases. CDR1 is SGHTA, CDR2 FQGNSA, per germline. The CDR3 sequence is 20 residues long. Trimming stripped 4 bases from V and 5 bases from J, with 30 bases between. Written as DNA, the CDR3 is TGTGCCAGCAGCTCCTCACATCGGGGAGGCTTGCTGATTCGCAACAATGAGCAGTTCTTC. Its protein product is CASSSSHRGGLLIRNNEQFF.

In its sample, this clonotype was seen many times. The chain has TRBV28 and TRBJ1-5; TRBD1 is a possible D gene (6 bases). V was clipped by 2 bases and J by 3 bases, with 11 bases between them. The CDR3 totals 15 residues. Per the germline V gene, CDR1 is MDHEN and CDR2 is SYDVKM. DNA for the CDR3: TGTGCCAGCAGTTTAGTCTACAGGGTCAATCAGCCCCAGCATTTT. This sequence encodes CASSLVYRVNQPQHF.

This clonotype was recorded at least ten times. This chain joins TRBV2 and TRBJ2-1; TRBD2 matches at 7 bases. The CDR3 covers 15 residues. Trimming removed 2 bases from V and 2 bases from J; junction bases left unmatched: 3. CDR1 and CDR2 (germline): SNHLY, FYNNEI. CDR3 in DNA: TGTGCCAGCAGTGAACAGCGGGGCACCTACAATGAGCAGTTCTTC. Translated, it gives CASSEQRGTYNEQFF.

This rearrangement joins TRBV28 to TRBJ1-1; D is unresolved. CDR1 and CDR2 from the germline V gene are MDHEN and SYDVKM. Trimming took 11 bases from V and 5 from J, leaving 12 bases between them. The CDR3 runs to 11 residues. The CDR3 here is CAFGHGTEAFF. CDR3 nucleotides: TGTGCCTTCGGGCACGGGACTGAAGCTTTCTTT.

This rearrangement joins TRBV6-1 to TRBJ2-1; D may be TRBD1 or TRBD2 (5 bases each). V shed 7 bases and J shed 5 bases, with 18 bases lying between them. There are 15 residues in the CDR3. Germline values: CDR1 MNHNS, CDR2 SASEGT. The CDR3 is CASTLTGTGNNEQFF. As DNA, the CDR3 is TGTGCCAGCACCCTAACCGGGACGGGAAACAATGAGCAGTTCTTC.

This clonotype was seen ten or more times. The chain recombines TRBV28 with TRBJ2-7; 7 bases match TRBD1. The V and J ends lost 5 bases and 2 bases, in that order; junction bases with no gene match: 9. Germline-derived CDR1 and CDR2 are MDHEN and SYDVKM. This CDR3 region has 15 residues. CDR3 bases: TGTGCCAGCAGTGTAACCGGGACAGTGGCCTACGAGCAGTACTTC. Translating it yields CASSVTGTVAYEQYF.

CDR3 protein: CASSSSPVEGADEQYF. CDR3 bases: TGTGCCAGCAGCTCCTCTCCAGTGGAGGGGGCGGACGAGCAGTACTTC. J is TRBJ2-7 and V is TRBV6-2 or TRBV6-3, with D possibly being TRBD1 (7 bases). CDR1 MNHEY and CDR2 SVGEGT come from the germline V gene. This CDR3 is built from 16 residues. Between the trimmed V and J ends, which lost 6 bases and 5 bases, there was a span of 23 bases.

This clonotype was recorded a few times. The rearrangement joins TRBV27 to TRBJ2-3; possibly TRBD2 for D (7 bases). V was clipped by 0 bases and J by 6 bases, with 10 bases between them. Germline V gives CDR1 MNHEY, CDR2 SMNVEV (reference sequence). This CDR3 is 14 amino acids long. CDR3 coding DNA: TGTGCCAGCAGTTTATCGGGGAGGGGGGATACGCAGTATTTT. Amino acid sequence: CASSLSGRGDTQYF.

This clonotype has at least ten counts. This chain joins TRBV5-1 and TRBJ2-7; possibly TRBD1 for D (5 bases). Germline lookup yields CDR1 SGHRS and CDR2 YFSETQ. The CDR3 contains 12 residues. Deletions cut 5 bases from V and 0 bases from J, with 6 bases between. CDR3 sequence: CASRDNSYEQYF. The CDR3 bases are TGCGCCAGCAGGGACAACTCCTACGAGCAGTACTTC.

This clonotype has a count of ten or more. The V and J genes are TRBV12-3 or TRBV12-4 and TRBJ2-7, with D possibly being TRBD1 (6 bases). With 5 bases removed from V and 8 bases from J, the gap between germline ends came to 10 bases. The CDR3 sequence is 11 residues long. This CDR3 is CASSPQGQQYF. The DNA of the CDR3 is TGTGCCAGCAGTCCCCAGGGGCAGCAGTACTTC.

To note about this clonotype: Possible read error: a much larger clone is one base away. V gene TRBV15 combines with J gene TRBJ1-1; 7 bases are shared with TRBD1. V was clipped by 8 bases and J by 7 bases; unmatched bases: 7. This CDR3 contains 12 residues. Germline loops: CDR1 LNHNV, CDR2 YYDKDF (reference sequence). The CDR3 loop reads CATSQGGFEAFF. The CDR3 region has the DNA TGTGCCACCTCACAAGGGGGCTTTGAAGCTTTCTTT.

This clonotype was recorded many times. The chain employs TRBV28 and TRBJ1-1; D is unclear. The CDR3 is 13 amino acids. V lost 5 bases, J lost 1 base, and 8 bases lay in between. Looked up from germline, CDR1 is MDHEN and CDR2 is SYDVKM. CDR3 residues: CASSPTPNTEAFF. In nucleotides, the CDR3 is TGTGCCAGCAGTCCCACTCCGAACACTGAAGCTTTCTTT.

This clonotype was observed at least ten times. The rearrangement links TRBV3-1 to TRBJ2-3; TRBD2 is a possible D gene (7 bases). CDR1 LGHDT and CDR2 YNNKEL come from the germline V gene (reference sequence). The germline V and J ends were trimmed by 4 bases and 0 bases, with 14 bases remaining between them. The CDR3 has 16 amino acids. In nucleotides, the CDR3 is TGTGCCAGCAGCCCCGGCGGGGGCCGGAGCACAGATACGCAGTATTTT. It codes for CASSPGGGRSTDTQYF.

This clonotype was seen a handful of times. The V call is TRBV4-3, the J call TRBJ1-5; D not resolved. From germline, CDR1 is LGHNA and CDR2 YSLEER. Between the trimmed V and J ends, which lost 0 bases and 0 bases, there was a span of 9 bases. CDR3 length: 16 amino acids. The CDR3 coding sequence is TGCGCCAGCAGCCAAGATTGGGGTGATAGCAATCAGCCCCAGCATTTT. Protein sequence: CASSQDWGDSNQPQHF.

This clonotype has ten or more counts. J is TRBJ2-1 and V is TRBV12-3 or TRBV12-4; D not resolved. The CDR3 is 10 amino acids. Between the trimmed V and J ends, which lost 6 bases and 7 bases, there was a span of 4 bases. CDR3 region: CASSQNEQFF. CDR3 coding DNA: TGTGCCAGCAGCCAAAATGAGCAGTTCTTC.

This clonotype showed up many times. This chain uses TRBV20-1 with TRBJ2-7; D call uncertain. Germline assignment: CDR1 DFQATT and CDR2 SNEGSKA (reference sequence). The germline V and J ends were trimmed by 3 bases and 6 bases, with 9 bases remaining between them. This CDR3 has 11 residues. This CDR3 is CSASDGPEQYF. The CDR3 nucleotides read TGCAGTGCTAGCGACGGGCCCGAGCAGTACTTC.

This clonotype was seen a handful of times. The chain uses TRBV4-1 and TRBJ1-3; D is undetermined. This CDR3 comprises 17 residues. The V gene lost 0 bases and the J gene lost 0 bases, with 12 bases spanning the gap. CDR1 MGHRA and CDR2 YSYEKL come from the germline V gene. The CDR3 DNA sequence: TGCGCCAGCAGCCAAGATGGGCGGCACGGCTCTGGAAACACCATATATTTT. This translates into CASSQDGRHGSGNTIYF.

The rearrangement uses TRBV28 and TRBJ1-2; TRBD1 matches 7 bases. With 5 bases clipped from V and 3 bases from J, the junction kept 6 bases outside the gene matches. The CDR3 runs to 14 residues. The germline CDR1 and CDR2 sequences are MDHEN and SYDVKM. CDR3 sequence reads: CASSPGTAYYGYTF. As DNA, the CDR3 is TGTGCCAGCAGTCCAGGGACAGCCTACTATGGCTACACCTTC.

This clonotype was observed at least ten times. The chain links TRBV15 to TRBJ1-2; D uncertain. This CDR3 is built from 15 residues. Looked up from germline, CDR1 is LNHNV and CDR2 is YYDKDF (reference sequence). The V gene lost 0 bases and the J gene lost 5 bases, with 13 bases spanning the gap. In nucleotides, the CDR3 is TGTGCCACCAGCAGAGAATCCTCCCCAGGTTATGGCTACACCTTC. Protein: CATSRESSPGYGYTF.

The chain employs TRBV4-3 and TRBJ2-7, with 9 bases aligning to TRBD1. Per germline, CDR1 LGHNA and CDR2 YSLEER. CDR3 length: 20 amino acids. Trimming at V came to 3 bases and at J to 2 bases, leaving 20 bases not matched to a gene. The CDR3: CASSQESVREPGQGPYEQYF. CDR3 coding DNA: TGCGCCAGCAGCCAGGAGTCAGTGAGGGAACCGGGACAGGGACCCTACGAGCAGTACTTC.

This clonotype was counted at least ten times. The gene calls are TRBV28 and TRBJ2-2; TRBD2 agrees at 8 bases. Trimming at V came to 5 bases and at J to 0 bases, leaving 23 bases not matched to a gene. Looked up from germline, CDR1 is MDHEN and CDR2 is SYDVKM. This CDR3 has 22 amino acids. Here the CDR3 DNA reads TGTGCCAGCAGTCCCTTTGAGCGGGAGCCACCCAGGGTCAACGCGAACACCGGGGAGCTGTTTTTT. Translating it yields CASSPFEREPPRVNANTGELFF.

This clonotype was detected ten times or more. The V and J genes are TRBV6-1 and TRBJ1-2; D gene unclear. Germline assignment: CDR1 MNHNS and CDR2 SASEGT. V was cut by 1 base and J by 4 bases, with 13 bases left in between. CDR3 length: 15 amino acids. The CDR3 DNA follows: TGTGCCAGCAGTGAAGTCTTCGCCAAGGGCTATGGCTACACCTTC. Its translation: CASSEVFAKGYGYTF.

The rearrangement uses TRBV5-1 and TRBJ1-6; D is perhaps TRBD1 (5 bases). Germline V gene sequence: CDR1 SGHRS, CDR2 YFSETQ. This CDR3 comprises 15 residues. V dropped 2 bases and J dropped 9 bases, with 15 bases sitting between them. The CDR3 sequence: CASSFTGTGSSPLHF. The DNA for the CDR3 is TGCGCCAGCAGCTTTACCGGGACTGGGAGTTCACCCCTCCACTTT.